This TCR beta chain was sequenced for a study of T cell responses to AZD1222 COVID-19 vaccine (dated by TCRdb to about 2021). For the study in its entirety: A total of 240 or so trial participants underwent TCR sequencing, of whom more than 200 had received two doses of AZD1222 and some 26 had received two doses of the MenACWY control vaccine. Trial participants were enrolled by age into subgroups of 18-55, 56-69 and 70-plus years, and 148, 28 and 57 TCR-sequenced participants, respectively, were included in these subgroups. The research as a whole found: No day 14 peak-response samples were available, so repertoires were characterized only after the peak T cell response. Reportedly, almost half of the unique spike-specific TCRs recognized epitopes lying outside the regions that are mutated in the B.1.351 and B.1.1.7 variants. A significant rise in spike-specific TCR breadth and depth was observed after two AZD1222 doses relative to day 0 and relative to MenACWY recipients. The whole spike protein was spanned by vaccine-associated CD4 TCRs, and dominant responses were seen in regions 160-218 and 743-854. Conclusions about previously exposed vaccinees were limited because only six AZD1222 recipients were SARS-CoV-2 seropositive at baseline. Participants were mostly white British, with more females than males. The authors suggested clonal diversity may have been underestimated. In the small 56-69-year group, the increase in depth fell short of significance, most likely because of low power.

The CDR3 spans 14 residues, from the cysteine through the phenylalanine. CDR3 DNA is the only sequence kept; it has 42 bases, read in frame from the first base. V has 4 bases trimmed and J has 3 bases trimmed; junction bases matching no gene number 1. CDR1 and CDR2 (MDHEN, SYDVKM) derive from the germline V gene. The CDR3 regions of human TCRbeta chains were analyzed by immunosequencing. On the authors' methods: TCRs in the repertoires were matched against a reference library of SARS-CoV-2-specific TCRs that had been generated with the MIRA antigen-specificity platform. Breadth was defined as the fraction of unique TCRs that were SARS-CoV-2-associated, and depth was defined as the fraction of total T cells that were SARS-CoV-2-associated. Each spike-specific TCR was assigned to its reactive spike region and to a CD4 or CD8 class using the MIRA data. Log10-transformed breadth and depth values were compared by one-way ANOVA with Sidak's multiple comparisons tests. TCRdb re-hosts the immuneACCESS table, in-frame sequences only. Its copies lack some clones; in the studies checked, an unresolved V gene accounts for under half of them, and the cause for the rest is not known. V and J calls plus clone size are reproduced from that table; the DNA served to infer D and trimming. The sample yields fewer than 100,000 clones; about nine tenths were counted once. The ten largest clonotypes hold about 15% of the sample.

What the time point label conveys for this sample: about 28 days (+/-7) after the second vaccine dose. AZD1222 recipients whose second dose came at about 4 weeks and those whose second dose came at about 12 weeks were combined into one group, since spike-specific TCR depth and breadth did not differ between the two schedules. Vaccinee samples came from UK trials COV001 and COV002, including a single-blind randomized controlled phase 2/3 trial of AZD1222 (ChAdOx1 nCoV-19) in healthy adults. For TCRbeta chain sequencing, PBMC samples were collected from trial participants at day 0 and at day 28 after the second dose. Worth noting for this clone: The specificity of this receptor is unknown. Base quality data are lacking; no much larger clone is found one base away.

The V and J segments used are TRBV28 and TRBJ1-5; 9 nucleotides in the junction match TRBD1. Here the sequenced sample was peripheral blood, taken 28 days after the second AZD1222 dose. This TCR came from an adult who received the AZD1222 COVID-19 vaccine. The CDR3: CASSWTGVNQPQHF. The bases read TGTGCCAGCAGTTGGACAGGGGTCAATCAGCCCCAGCATTTT.